This T cell receptor beta chain came from a study of Ad26.COV2.S vaccination and SARS-CoV-2 variants. The study, taken as a whole, reports: Comparable non-spike TCR breadth was observed in vaccine and placebo recipients. Analytic work on TCR breadth and depth might have understated the full extent of total T cell responses.

The sample's treatment: roughly 19 received Ad26.COV2.S at low or high dose, single or two shots; 5 received placebo; per-sample allocation not given. Sampling was done on day 63 after the first vaccine or placebo injection. An adult aged 18-55 years in Boston served as the donor. The CDR3 loop spans 14 amino acids. The data were produced by immunoSEQ multiplex PCR, yet TCRdb's version contains in-frame clones alone and is incomplete. The table shows roughly 380,000 clones, with 85% to 90% occurring only once. Comments on this clone: Its antigen is unknown.

The sequencing here drew on peripheral blood, taken in a trial of Ad26.COV2.S vaccine versus placebo. This receptor was obtained from a person aged 18-65 years who received the Ad26.COV2.S COVID-19 vaccine or a placebo. The J gene is TRBJ2-3, the V gene TRBV21-1; the table's D call of TRBD1 was not tested on the DNA. TRBV21-1 is marked as a pseudogene. The CDR3 loop reads CASNSDSSTDTQYF. CDR3 coding DNA: TGTGCCAGCAACTCGGACAGCTCTACAGATACGCAGTATTTT.